This T cell receptor beta chain was obtained from a study of T cells in Graves' hyperthyroidism and ophthalmopathy. This clonotype was seen a handful of times. A read error may explain this, as a much larger clone is one base away. No conserved phenylalanine or tryptophan ends this CDR3, so it is likely a read error. Trimming shortened V by 0 bases and J by 1 base, and 9 bases separated the two germline ends. The CDR3 consists of 14 residues. CDR1 and CDR2 (germline): SQVTM, ANQGSEA. There were TCR beta CDR3 regions amplified from RNA transcripts. HTBI primers were the set used in a first-round RT-PCR of the TCR CDR3. MiXCR, applied by TCRdb to the multiplex PCR reads, yields one record per CDR3 protein. Seen here are approximately 640,000 distinct CDR3 sequences, about 45% observed once, and the top ten hold 7% to 7.5%.

This clonotype was sampled from an adult man with Graves' disease, either hyperthyroidism or ophthalmopathy (not recorded which). This chain uses TRBV29-1 with TRBJ1-1; no definite D call. Sequencing was carried out using peripheral blood or thyroid tissue (not recorded which). The CDR3 sequence: CSVEERLRNTEAFL. In DNA, the CDR3 is TGCAGCGTTGAAGAAAGACTACGGAACACTGAAGCTTTCCTT.